The next 17 T cell receptor beta chains were all read from a single sample in a study of T cell responses to AZD1222 COVID-19 vaccine. TCRdb keeps only in-frame clones here, not all; method: immunoSEQ multiplex PCR. Of 150,000 or so clones in the sample, 91% were seen once. The material was peripheral blood, obtained on day 0 of AZD1222 vaccination. These receptors were obtained from an adult in good health.

The rearrangement uses TRBV20-1 and TRBJ2-7; D ambiguous. Trimming took 3 bases from V and 4 from J, leaving 7 bases between them. The CDR3 runs to 11 residues. The V gene's germline CDR1 is DFQATT and CDR2 SNEGSKA (reference sequence). CDR3 sequence: CSARAEYEQYF. The CDR3 region has the DNA TGCAGTGCTAGGGCAGAATACGAGCAGTACTTC.

This sequence joins TRBV28 and TRBJ1-4, with a possible D match to TRBD1 (5 bases). Trimming took 5 bases from V and 1 from J, leaving 11 bases between them. Germline-derived CDR1 and CDR2 are MDHEN and SYDVKM. The length of the CDR3 is 15 residues. For the CDR3, the DNA is TGTGCCAGCAGTCCATGGGGGGAAACTAATGAAAAACTGTTTTTT. Translating it yields CASSPWGETNEKLFF.

The chain employs TRBV7-9 and TRBJ2-2; TRBD2 is a possible D gene (6 bases). CDR3 length: 17 amino acids. Germline lookup yields CDR1 SEHNR and CDR2 FQNEAQ (reference sequence). V was shortened by 0 bases and J by 7 bases, with 18 bases between the two germline ends. The CDR3 sequence is CASSLAAAGLRFGELFF. CDR3 DNA sequence: TGTGCCAGCAGCTTAGCTGCTGCAGGACTAAGATTCGGGGAGCTGTTTTTT.

The chain recombines TRBV12-5 with TRBJ1-6; D not certain. Germline assignment: CDR1 LGHNT and CDR2 FRNRAP. There are 13 residues in the CDR3. V was shortened by 1 base and J by 10 bases, with 8 bases between the two germline ends. The CDR3 sequence: CASGLAASSPLHF. DNA of the CDR3: TGTGCTAGTGGTTTGGCGGCGAGCTCACCCCTCCACTTT.

The V gene is TRBV9, the J gene TRBJ1-2; a possible D gene is TRBD1 (5 bases). Per germline, CDR1 SGDLS and CDR2 YYNGEE. V shed 7 bases and J shed 4 bases, with 20 bases lying between them. The CDR3 runs 15 residues. For the CDR3, the DNA is TGTGCCAGCGACCACGGAGGCGGCGGGGGCTATGGCTACACCTTC. It yields the protein CASDHGGGGGYGYTF. The full variable domain, completed using reference TRBV9 and TRBJ1-2, is DSGVTQTPKHLITATGQRVTLRCSPRSGDLSVYWYQQSLDQGLQFLIQYYNGEERAKGNILERFSAQQFPDLHSELNLSSLELGDSALYFCASDHGGGGGYGYTFGSGTRLTVV.

V is TRBV5-1 and J is TRBJ2-1; D is possibly TRBD2 (6 bases). V was cut by 7 bases and J by 0 bases, with 14 bases left in between. The CDR3 is made up of 15 amino acids. From germline, CDR1 is SGHRS and CDR2 YFSETQ. The CDR3 here is CASHPPGSSYNEQFF. The CDR3, as DNA: TGCGCCAGCCACCCCCCCGGGAGCTCCTACAATGAGCAGTTCTTC.

CDR3 loop: CASSQTSGNYNEQFF. The DNA of the CDR3 is TGTGCCAGCAGCCAGACTAGCGGGAACTACAATGAGCAGTTCTTC. V gene TRBV7-2 combines with J gene TRBJ2-1; 11 positions match TRBD2. CDR3 length: 15 residues. Germline V CDR1 and CDR2: SGHTA, FQGNSA. Trimming took 5 bases from V and 3 from J; bases not matched to a gene: 3.

There are a few counts of this clone. The chain is built from TRBV9 and TRBJ1-6, with D perhaps matching TRBD1 (5 bases). CDR1 is SGDLS and CDR2 is YYNGEE in the germline V gene. The CDR3 length is 13 residues. V dropped 5 bases and J dropped 7 bases, with 10 bases sitting between them. The CDR3 sequence is CASRGDGNSPLHF. The CDR3, as DNA: TGTGCCAGCAGGGGGGACGGGAATTCACCCCTCCACTTT.

CDR3 protein: CASSLEGTPSQPQHF. CDR3 DNA sequence: TGCGCCAGCAGCTTGGAAGGGACCCCCTCTCAGCCCCAGCATTTT. The J gene is TRBJ1-5, the V gene TRBV5-1; TRBD1 might be the D (5 bases). Germline V gene data show CDR1 as SGHRS and CDR2 as YFSETQ. CDR3 size: 15 residues. V lost 0 bases to trimming and J lost 6 bases, with 13 bases between them.

The rearrangement joins TRBV11-2 to TRBJ1-1; unclear D gene. Between the trimmed V and J ends, which lost 3 bases and 0 bases, there was a span of 8 bases. This CDR3 has 14 amino acids. Germline values: CDR1 SGHAT, CDR2 FQNNGV. The CDR3 DNA follows: TGTGCCAGCAGCTTTAGTATGGTGAACACTGAAGCTTTCTTT. It yields the protein CASSFSMVNTEAFF. Full variable domain (rest looked up from reference TRBV11-2 and TRBJ1-1): EAGVAQSPRYKIIEKRQSVAFWCNPISGHATLYWYQQILGQGPKLLIQFQNNGVVDDSQLPKDRFSAERLKGVDSTLKIQPAKLEDSAVYLCASSFSMVNTEAFFGQGTRLTVV.

The chain has TRBV18 and TRBJ1-4, with 7 bases matching TRBD1. CDR3 length: 14 amino acids. The germline V gene encodes CDR1 KGHSH and CDR2 LQKENI. V was pared by 5 bases and J by 4 bases, with 4 bases of the junction left unmatched. The CDR3 DNA follows: TGTGCCAGCTCAGGGAACAGGGGTAATGAAAAACTGTTTTTT. It codes for CASSGNRGNEKLFF.

The chain uses TRBV2 and TRBJ1-1; no clear D gene. V lost 8 bases to trimming and J lost 1 base, with 11 bases between them. This CDR3 has 13 residues. The V gene's germline CDR1 is SNHLY and CDR2 FYNNEI. The CDR3: CASEVQPNTEAFF. The CDR3 DNA reads as TGTGCCAGCGAGGTACAGCCGAACACTGAAGCTTTCTTT.

The chain uses TRBV7-8 and TRBJ1-2, with 9 positions matching TRBD1. From germline, CDR1 is SGHVS and CDR2 FQNEAQ. This CDR3 spans 17 amino acids. V gave up 5 bases and J gave up 7 bases; unmatched junction bases: 17. The chain's CDR3 is CASSMFQPGQGTSGYTF. The CDR3 nucleotides are TGTGCCAGCAGCATGTTCCAACCGGGACAGGGAACCTCTGGCTACACCTTC.

This clone showed up just a few times. The V and J genes are TRBV7-9 and TRBJ2-5; no definite D call. CDR3 length equals 13 residues. Germline V gene data show CDR1 as SEHNR and CDR2 as FQNEAQ (reference sequence). V lost 5 bases to trimming and J lost 5 bases, with 12 bases between them. CDR3 DNA: TGTGCCAGCAGCCCCTCGATGGCGGAGACCCAGTACTTC. It yields the protein CASSPSMAETQYF.

This clone was detected only once. This chain joins TRBV7-9 and TRBJ1-1; D remains unclear. This CDR3 contains 13 residues. Germline CDR1 reads SEHNR; CDR2 reads FQNEAQ (reference sequence). V lost 5 bases and J lost 6, with 13 bases in between. This CDR3 reads CASSVGESAEAFF. CDR3 nucleotides: TGTGCCAGCAGCGTTGGGGAAAGCGCTGAAGCTTTCTTT.

The rearrangement joins TRBV19 to TRBJ1-1; D unresolved. CDR1 LNHDA and CDR2 SQIVND come from the germline V gene (reference sequence). Trimming stripped 7 bases from V and 1 base from J, with 10 bases between. This CDR3 region has 13 residues. The CDR3 reads CASMANKNTEAFF. The CDR3 DNA is TGTGCCAGTATGGCAAACAAGAACACTGAAGCTTTCTTT. Based on the CDR3 plus reference TRBV19 and TRBJ1-1, the full variable domain is DGGITQSPKYLFRKEGQNVTLSCEQNLNHDAMYWYRQDPGQGLRLIYYSQIVNDFQKGDIAEGYSVSREKKESFPLTVTSAQKNPTAFYLCASMANKNTEAFFGQGTRLTVV.

The chain links TRBV28 to TRBJ2-1; 10 bases are shared with TRBD2. The V and J ends lost 4 bases and 5 bases, in that order; junction bases with no gene match: 17. CDR1 and CDR2 (germline): MDHEN, SYDVKM. The CDR3 has 19 residues. CDR3 sequence: CASSSRGVVSGRSNNEQFF. The CDR3 region has the DNA TGTGCCAGCAGTTCCCGAGGGGTTGTTAGCGGGAGGTCCAACAATGAGCAGTTCTTC.